This TCR beta chain stems from a study of cytomegalovirus exposure and HLA in healthy donors. This clone has a handful of counts. Its antigen is undetermined. Trimming stripped 0 bases from V and 5 bases from J, with 14 bases between. The CDR3 contains 16 residues. Germline-derived CDR1 and CDR2 are SGDLS and YYNGEE. Study-level points and caveats: Most TCRs appeared rarely, but some public TCRs recurred in many donors. Earlier analysis yielded a pattern in which most TCR beta V segments were productive about 90% or about 30% of the time.

The PCR employed 60 Vbeta primers together with 13 Jbeta primers. Clones were read by immunoSEQ multiplex PCR, and TCRdb kept only the in-frame ones, dropping some. The table has approximately 75,000 clones, approximately 82% seen once; the top ten hold 15% to 20%. Sequences were obtained from PBMCs. The clonotype originates from a man between 65 and 79 years old in good health and CMV-seropositive. The chain carries TRBV9 and TRBJ1-4; D unclear. CDR3 nucleotides: TGTGCCAGCAGCGTAGGAACTGACGTAGCCAATGAAAAACTGTTTTTT. Its protein product is CASSVGTDVANEKLFF.